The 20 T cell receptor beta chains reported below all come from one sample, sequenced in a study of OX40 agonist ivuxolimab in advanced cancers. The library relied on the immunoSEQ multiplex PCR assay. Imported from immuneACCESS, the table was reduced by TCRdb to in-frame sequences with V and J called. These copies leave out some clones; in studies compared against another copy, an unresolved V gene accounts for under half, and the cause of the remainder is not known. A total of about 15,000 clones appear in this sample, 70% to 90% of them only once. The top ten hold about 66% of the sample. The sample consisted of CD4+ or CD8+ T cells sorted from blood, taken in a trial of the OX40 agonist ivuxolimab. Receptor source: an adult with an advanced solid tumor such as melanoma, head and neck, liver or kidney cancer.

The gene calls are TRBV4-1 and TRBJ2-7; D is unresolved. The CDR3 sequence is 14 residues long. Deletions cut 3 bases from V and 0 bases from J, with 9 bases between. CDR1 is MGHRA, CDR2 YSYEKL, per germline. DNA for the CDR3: TGCGCCAGCAGCCACGAATGGACCTCCTACGAGCAGTACTTC. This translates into CASSHEWTSYEQYF.

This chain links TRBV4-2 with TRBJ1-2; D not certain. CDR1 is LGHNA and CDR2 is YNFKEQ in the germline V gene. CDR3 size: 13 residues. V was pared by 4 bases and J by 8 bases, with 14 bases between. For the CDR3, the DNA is TGTGCCAGCAGCCCAGCGGCGATCTTGGGCTACACCTTC. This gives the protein CASSPAAILGYTF.

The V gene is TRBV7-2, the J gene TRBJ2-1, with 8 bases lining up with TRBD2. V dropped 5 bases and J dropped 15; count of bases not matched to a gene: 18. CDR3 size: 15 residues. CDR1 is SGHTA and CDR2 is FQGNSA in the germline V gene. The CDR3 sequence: CASSGLAGPRARLFF. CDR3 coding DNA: TGTGCCAGCAGCGGGCTAGCGGGCCCGCGCGCGAGACTGTTCTTC. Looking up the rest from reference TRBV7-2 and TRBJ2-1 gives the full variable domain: GAGVSQSPSNKVTEKGKDVELRCDPISGHTALYWYRQSLGQGLEFLIYFQGNSAPDKSGLPSDRFSAERTGGSVSTLTIQRTQQEDSAVYLCASSGLAGPRARLFFGPGTRLTVL.

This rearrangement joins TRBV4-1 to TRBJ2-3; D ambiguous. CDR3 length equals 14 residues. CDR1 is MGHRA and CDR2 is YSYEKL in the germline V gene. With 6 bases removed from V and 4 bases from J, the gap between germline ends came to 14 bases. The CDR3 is CASRGPPAPDTQYF. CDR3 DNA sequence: TGCGCCAGCAGAGGGCCACCTGCGCCAGATACGCAGTATTTT.

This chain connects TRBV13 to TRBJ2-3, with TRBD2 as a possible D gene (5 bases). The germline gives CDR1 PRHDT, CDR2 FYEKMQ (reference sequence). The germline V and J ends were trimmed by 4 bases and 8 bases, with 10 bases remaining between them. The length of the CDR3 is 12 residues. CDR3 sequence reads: CASSSLAGTQYF. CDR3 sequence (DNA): TGTGCCAGCAGCTCCCTAGCAGGTACGCAGTATTTT.

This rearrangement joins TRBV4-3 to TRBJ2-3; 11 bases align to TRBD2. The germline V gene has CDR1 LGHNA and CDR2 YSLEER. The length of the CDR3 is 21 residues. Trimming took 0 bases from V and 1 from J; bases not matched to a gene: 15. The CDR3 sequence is CASSQDPRLAGGPRGTDTQYF. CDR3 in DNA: TGCGCCAGCAGCCAAGATCCGCGTTTAGCGGGGGGGCCTCGAGGCACAGATACGCAGTATTTT.

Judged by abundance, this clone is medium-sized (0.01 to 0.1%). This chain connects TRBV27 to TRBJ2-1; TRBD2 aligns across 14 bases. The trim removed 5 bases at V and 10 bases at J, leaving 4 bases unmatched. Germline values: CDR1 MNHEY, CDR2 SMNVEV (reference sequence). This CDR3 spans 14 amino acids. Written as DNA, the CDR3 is TGTGCCAGCAGTATGGGACTAGCGGGAGTCGAGCAGTTCTTC. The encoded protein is CASSMGLAGVEQFF.

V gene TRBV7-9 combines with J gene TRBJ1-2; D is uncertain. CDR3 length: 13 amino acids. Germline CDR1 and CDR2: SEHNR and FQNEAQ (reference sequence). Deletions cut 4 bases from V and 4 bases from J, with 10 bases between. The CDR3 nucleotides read TGTGCCAGCAGCTCCCCGGACCGCTATGGCTACACCTTC. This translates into CASSSPDRYGYTF.

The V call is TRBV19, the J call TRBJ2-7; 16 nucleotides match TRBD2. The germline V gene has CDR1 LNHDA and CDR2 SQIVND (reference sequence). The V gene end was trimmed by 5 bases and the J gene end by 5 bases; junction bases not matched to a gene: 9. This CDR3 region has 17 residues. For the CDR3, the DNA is TGTGCCAGTAGTCCCCCGGGACTAGCGGGAGGGCCCCACGAGCAGTACTTC. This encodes CASSPPGLAGGPHEQYF.

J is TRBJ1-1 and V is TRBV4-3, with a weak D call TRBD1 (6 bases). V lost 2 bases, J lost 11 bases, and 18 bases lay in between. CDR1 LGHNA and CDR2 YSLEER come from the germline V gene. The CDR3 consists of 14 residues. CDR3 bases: TGCGCCAGCAGCCAACCCGGGGAGGTGGGGGCTGCTTTCTTT. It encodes CASSQPGEVGAAFF.

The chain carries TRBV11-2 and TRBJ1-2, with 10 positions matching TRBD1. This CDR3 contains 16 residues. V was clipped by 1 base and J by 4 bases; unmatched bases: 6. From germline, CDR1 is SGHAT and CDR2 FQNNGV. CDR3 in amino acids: CASSLGTGGSVYGYTF. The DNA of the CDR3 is TGTGCCAGCAGCTTAGGGACAGGGGGGTCGGTCTATGGCTACACCTTC.

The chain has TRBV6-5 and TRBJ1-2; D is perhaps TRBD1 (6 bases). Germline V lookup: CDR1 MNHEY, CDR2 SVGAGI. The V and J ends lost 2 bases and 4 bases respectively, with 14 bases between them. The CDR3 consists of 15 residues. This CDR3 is CASSYHQGYVYGYTF. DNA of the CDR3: TGTGCCAGCAGTTACCACCAGGGGTATGTCTATGGCTACACCTTC.

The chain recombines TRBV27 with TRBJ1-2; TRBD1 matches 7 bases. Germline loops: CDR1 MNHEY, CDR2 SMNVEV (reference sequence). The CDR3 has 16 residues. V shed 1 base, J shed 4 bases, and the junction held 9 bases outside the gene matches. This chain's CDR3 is CASSLYWGQKFYGYTF. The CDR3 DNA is TGTGCCAGCAGTTTATATTGGGGACAGAAATTCTATGGCTACACCTTC.

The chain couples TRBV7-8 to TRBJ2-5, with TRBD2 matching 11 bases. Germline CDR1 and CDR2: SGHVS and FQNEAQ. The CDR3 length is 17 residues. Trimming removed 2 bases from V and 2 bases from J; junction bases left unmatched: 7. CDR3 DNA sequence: TGTGCCAGCAGCTTAAGGTCTAGCGGGGGGCGGCAAGAGACCCAGTACTTC. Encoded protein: CASSLRSSGGRQETQYF.

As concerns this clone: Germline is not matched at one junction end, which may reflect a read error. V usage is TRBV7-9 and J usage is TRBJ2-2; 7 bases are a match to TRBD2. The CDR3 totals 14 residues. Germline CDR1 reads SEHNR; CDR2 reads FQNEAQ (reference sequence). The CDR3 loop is CASSSSGNPGELFF. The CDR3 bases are TGTGCCAGCAGCTCGAGCGGGAACCCCGGGGAGCTGTTTTTT.

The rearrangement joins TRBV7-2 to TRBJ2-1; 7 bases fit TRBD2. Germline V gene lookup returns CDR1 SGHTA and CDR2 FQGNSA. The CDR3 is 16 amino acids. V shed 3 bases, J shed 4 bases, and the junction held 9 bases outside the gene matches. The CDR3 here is CASSFASGVEYNEQFF. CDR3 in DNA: TGTGCCAGCAGCTTCGCTAGCGGAGTTGAATACAATGAGCAGTTCTTC.

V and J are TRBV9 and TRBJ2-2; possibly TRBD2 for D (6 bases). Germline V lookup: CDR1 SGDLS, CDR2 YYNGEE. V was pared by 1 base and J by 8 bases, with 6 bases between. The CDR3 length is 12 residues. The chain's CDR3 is CASSVSGGELFF. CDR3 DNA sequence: TGTGCCAGCAGCGTAAGCGGGGGGGAGCTGTTTTTT.

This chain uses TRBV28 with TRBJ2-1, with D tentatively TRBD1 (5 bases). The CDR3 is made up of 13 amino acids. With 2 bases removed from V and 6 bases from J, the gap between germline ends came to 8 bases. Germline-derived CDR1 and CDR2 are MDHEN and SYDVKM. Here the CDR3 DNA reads TGTGCCAGCAGTTTAAAGGGGCTCAATGAGCAGTTCTTC. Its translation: CASSLKGLNEQFF.

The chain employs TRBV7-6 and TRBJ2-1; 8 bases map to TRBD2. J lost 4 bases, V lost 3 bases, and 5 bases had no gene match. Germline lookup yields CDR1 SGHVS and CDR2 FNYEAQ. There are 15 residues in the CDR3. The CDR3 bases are TGTGCCAGCAGCTTGGGACTAGTCCCTTACAATGAGCAGTTCTTC. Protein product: CASSLGLVPYNEQFF.

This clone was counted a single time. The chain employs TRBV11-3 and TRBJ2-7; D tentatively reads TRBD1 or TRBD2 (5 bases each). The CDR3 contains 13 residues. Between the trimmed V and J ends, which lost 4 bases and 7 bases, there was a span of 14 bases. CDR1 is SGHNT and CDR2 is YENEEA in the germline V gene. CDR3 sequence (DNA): TGTGCCAGCAGCTCGACAGTTGCGGGTGAGCAGTACTTC. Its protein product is CASSSTVAGEQYF. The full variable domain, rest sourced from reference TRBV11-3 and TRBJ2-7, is EAGVVQSPRYKIIEKKQPVAFWCNPISGHNTLYWYLQNLGQGPELLIRYENEEAVDDSQLPKDRFSAERLKGVDSTLKIQPAELGDSAVYLCASSSTVAGEQYFGPGTRLTVT.